Included here is one T cell receptor (beta chain) sequence, with context. Unique molecular identifiers were incorporated when the TCRbeta library was constructed. TCRdb fed the PCR reads into MiXCR, producing one record per CDR3 protein. The table shows about 410,000 distinct CDR3 sequences, with roughly 22% occurring only once. This sample stems from a study of T-cell reconstitution after alpha-beta-depleted transplantation in children. V shed 2 bases and J 1 base; nucleotides not matched to a gene: 10. This CDR3 comprises 18 residues. Germline CDR1 MNHEY, CDR2 SVGAGI. The chain joins TRBV6-5 to TRBJ2-2; 7 bases align to TRBD2. Here the sequenced sample was PBMCs from the stem cell graft donor, taken from the stem cell graft. This TCR came from a human donor who donated a stem cell graft to a child with acute myeloid leukemia. CDR3 residues: CASSYGGEAGRNTGELFF. DNA for the CDR3: TGTGCCAGCAGTTACGGGGGGGAGGCGGGAAGGAACACCGGGGAGCTGTTTTTT.